One sample yielded the 19 T cell receptor beta chains listed below, sequenced in a study of CD4 T cells in relation to SARS-CoV-2 and coronaviruses. Which antigens these TCRs recognize remains unknown. The assay was immunoSEQ multiplex PCR, and TCRdb's table has in-frame clones only and misses some. The sample carries around 30,000 clones, around 76% recorded once. Sequenced input: memory CD4+ T cells from PBMCs, cultured in vitro. These receptors were taken from an adult with COVID-19.

The chain joins TRBV11-2 to TRBJ2-5; TRBD1 matches at 11 bases. The germline V gene encodes CDR1 SGHAT and CDR2 FQNNGV. The trim removed 6 bases at V and 3 bases at J, leaving 9 bases unmatched. The CDR3 length is 16 residues. As DNA, the CDR3 is TGTGCCAGCAGTTTAAGACCGGGACAGGGGGAAGAGACCCAGTACTTC. Amino acid sequence: CASSLRPGQGEETQYF.

This clone was observed a handful of times. This chain's CDR3 is CSAERRGQYF. In DNA form, the CDR3 reads TGCAGTGCGGAACGACGGGGGCAGTACTTC. The chain joins TRBV20-1 to TRBJ2-7; D possibly corresponds to TRBD2 (5 bases). Germline V gene data show CDR1 as DFQATT and CDR2 as SNEGSKA (reference sequence). This CDR3 is built from 10 residues. V dropped 6 bases and J dropped 9 bases, with 12 bases sitting between them.

A word on this clone: The same CDR3 is also encoded by other DNA sequences in this sample. The chain joins TRBV9 to TRBJ2-3; D is unclear. The germline V gene encodes CDR1 SGDLS and CDR2 YYNGEE. Trimming stripped 0 bases from V and 6 bases from J, with 17 bases between. The CDR3 contains 16 residues. The CDR3 DNA is TGTGCCAGCAGCGTAGGAGGCAGAAGACACACCGATACGCAGTATTTT. Its protein is CASSVGGRRHTDTQYF.

The rearrangement links TRBV6-5 to TRBJ1-3; D unclear. The V gene lost 2 bases and the J gene lost 0 bases, with 5 bases spanning the gap. The CDR3 has 14 amino acids. CDR1 and CDR2 from the germline V gene are MNHEY and SVGAGI. CDR3 amino acids: CASSYGTSGNTIYF. Written as DNA, the CDR3 is TGTGCCAGCAGTTACGGTACCTCTGGAAACACCATATATTTT.

The chain couples TRBV15 to TRBJ1-4; unclear D gene. Germline V gene data show CDR1 as LNHNV and CDR2 as YYDKDF (reference sequence). This CDR3 has 13 amino acids. V shed 1 base and J shed 8 bases, with 8 bases lying between them. The CDR3 loop reads CATSRGQLEKLFF. DNA for the CDR3: TGTGCCACCAGCAGAGGTCAGCTCGAAAAACTGTTTTTT.

This chain links TRBV5-5 with TRBJ1-2; D might be TRBD1 (5 bases). The CDR3 is made up of 14 amino acids. Per germline, CDR1 SGHKS and CDR2 YYEKEE (reference sequence). The ends were cut back, 3 bases at V and 8 bases at J, with 17 bases in the middle. The CDR3, as DNA: TGTGCCAGCAGCTCCCTGCGGGGGGTCTACGGCTACACCTTC. Translated, it gives CASSSLRGVYGYTF.

CDR3 sequence: CSFPAGLLQETQYF. In DNA form, the CDR3 reads TGCAGTTTCCCCGCGGGCCTACTTCAAGAGACCCAGTACTTC. The V and J genes are TRBV29-1 and TRBJ2-5, with TRBD2 as a possible D gene (5 bases). Germline V lookup: CDR1 SQVTM, CDR2 ANQGSEA. This CDR3 spans 14 amino acids.

A few counts support this clone. The chain employs TRBV5-6 and TRBJ2-4; TRBD1 aligns across 10 bases. Germline trimming cut 4 bases from V and 3 bases from J; bases unmatched to any gene: 10. This CDR3 is 17 amino acids long. Germline loops: CDR1 SGHDT, CDR2 YYEEEE. Written as DNA, the CDR3 is TGTGCCAGCAGCATTTACGGACAGGGGGGGGTCAAAAACATTCAGTACTTC. Residues: CASSIYGQGGVKNIQYF. Full variable domain (remainder filled in from reference TRBV5-6 and TRBJ2-4): DAGVTQSPTHLIKTRGQQVTLRCSPKSGHDTVSWYQQALGQGPQFIFQYYEEEERQRGNFPDRFSGHQFPNYSSELNVNALLLGDSALYLCASSIYGQGGVKNIQYFGAGTRLSVL.

In this sample, this clone turned up a few times. The chain combines TRBV13 with TRBJ2-7, with D perhaps matching TRBD1 (5 bases). V was trimmed by 0 bases and J by 3 bases, leaving 9 bases between them. The CDR3 extends over 14 amino acids. Germline values: CDR1 PRHDT, CDR2 FYEKMQ (reference sequence). CDR3 protein: CASSLGIRDYEQYF. The CDR3 DNA follows: TGTGCCAGCAGCTTAGGGATCAGGGACTACGAGCAGTACTTC.

This sequence joins TRBV30 and TRBJ2-7; D is ambiguous. V gave up 3 bases and J gave up 0 bases, with 9 bases separating them. The CDR3 is 13 amino acids. Germline loops: CDR1 GTSNPN, CDR2 SVGIG (reference sequence). The CDR3 is CAWRGSNSYEQYF. The CDR3 DNA sequence: TGTGCCTGGAGGGGCTCGAACTCCTACGAGCAGTACTTC.

The chain links TRBV5-4 to TRBJ2-1; the match to TRBD2 covers 9 bases. Germline V CDR1 and CDR2: SGHNT, YYREEE (reference sequence). The CDR3 loop spans 15 amino acids. Trimming cost V 4 bases and J 6 bases; bases outside gene matches: 8. Here the CDR3 reads CASSLGREGGNEQFF. As DNA, the CDR3 is TGTGCCAGCAGCCTGGGGCGGGAGGGCGGCAATGAGCAGTTCTTC.

The J gene is TRBJ1-2, the V gene TRBV28, with D unresolved. The CDR3 spans 13 residues. Germline CDR1 and CDR2: MDHEN and SYDVKM. The ends were cut back, 2 bases at V and 8 bases at J, with 12 bases in the middle. The CDR3 bases are TGTGCCAGCAGTTTAAGGGATTCTTACGGCTACACCTTC. Translating gives CASSLRDSYGYTF.

The chain is built from TRBV5-5 and TRBJ2-5, with a tentative D call TRBD2 (6 bases). This CDR3 comprises 14 residues. Trimming left V 4 bases short and J 5 bases short, with 15 bases between. CDR1 SGHKS and CDR2 YYEKEE come from the germline V gene (reference sequence). The CDR3 loop reads CASSKVMGRETQYF. The CDR3 DNA reads as TGTGCCAGCAGCAAAGTCATGGGGAGGGAGACCCAGTACTTC.

About this clone: An end of the junction does not agree with germline; a read error may underlie this. The chain combines TRBV7-2 with TRBJ1-2; TRBD1 aligns across 10 bases. The germline V gene encodes CDR1 SGHTA and CDR2 FQGNSA. The CDR3 extends over 14 amino acids. In DNA form, the CDR3 reads TGTGCCAGCAGCTTAGGTCCGGGACAGGGGCTACTTTTCTTC. As protein: CASSLGPGQGLLFF. The full variable domain, completed using reference TRBV7-2 and TRBJ1-2, is GAGVSQSPSNKVTEKGKDVELRCDPISGHTALYWYRQSLGQGLEFLIYFQGNSAPDKSGLPSDRFSAERTGGSVSTLTIQRTQQEDSAVYLCASSLGPGQGLLFFGSGTRLTVV.

The sample holds a few counts of this clone. The genes are TRBV19 and TRBJ2-2; 7 bases are a match to TRBD2. Germline V CDR1 and CDR2: LNHDA, SQIVND (reference sequence). This CDR3 contains 15 residues. After removal of 7 bases from V and 0 bases from J, the junction contained 5 bases not matched to a gene. The CDR3, as DNA: TGTGCCAGTAAATGGGGGGGAACGAACACCGGGGAGCTGTTTTTT. Translating it yields CASKWGGTNTGELFF.

The J gene is TRBJ2-5, the V gene TRBV2, with TRBD2 as a possible D gene (6 bases). The germline V and J ends were trimmed by 3 bases and 6 bases, with 17 bases remaining between them. The CDR3 is made up of 15 amino acids. Germline values: CDR1 SNHLY, CDR2 FYNNEI. CDR3 DNA: TGTGCCAGCAGTGAGTGGGGTGATGGCGGGAAGACCCAGTACTTC. Its translation is CASSEWGDGGKTQYF.

The chain employs TRBV28 and TRBJ2-4, with D hard to call. Germline CDR1 reads MDHEN; CDR2 reads SYDVKM. The V end was cut by 6 bases, the J end by 0 bases, with 15 bases between. The CDR3 extends over 16 amino acids. The CDR3 spells CASSPPQQLAKNIQYF. The CDR3 nucleotides read TGTGCCAGCAGCCCCCCCCAACAGTTAGCCAAAAACATTCAGTACTTC.

The chain carries TRBV10-3 and TRBJ2-3; 7 positions agree with TRBD2. CDR3 length equals 13 residues. In germline, CDR1 is ENHRY, CDR2 SYGVKD. The V segment lost 4 bases and the J segment 4 bases; nucleotides outside the gene matches: 2. For the CDR3, the DNA is TGTGCCATCAGTGGCGGGGGAGCAGATACGCAGTATTTT. Encoded protein: CAISGGGADTQYF.

The rearrangement joins TRBV6-5 to TRBJ2-1; 7 bases match TRBD1. V shed 6 bases, J shed 0 bases, and the junction held 5 bases outside the gene matches. Germline V lookup: CDR1 MNHEY, CDR2 SVGAGI. This CDR3 has 15 residues. CDR3 in DNA: TGTGCCAGCAGCGGACAGGCCGACTCCTACAATGAGCAGTTCTTC. It codes for CASSGQADSYNEQFF.